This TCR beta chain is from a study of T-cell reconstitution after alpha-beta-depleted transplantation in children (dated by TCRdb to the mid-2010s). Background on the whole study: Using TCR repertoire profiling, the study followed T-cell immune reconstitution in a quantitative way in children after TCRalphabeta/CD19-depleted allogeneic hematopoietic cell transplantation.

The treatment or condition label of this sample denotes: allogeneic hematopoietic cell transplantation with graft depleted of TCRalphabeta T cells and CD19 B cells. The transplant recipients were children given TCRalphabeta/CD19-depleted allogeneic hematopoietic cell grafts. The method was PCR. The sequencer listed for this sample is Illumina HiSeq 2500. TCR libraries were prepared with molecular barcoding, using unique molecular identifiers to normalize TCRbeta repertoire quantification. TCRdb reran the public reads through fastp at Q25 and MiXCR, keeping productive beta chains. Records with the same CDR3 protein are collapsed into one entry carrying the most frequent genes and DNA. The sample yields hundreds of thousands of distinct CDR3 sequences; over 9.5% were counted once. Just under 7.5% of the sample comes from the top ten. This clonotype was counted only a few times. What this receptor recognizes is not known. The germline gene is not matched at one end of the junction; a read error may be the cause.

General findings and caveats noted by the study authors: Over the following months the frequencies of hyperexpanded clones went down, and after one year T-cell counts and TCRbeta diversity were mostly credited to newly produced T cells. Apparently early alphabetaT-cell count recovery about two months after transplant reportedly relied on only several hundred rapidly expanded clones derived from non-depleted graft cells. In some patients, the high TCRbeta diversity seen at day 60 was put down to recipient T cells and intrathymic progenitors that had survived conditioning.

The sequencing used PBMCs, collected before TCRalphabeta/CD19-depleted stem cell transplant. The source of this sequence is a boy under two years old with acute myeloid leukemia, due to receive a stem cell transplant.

The bases are TGCAGTGCGAGCGGGGCCTACAATCAGCAGTTCTTC. Its translation is CSASGAYNQQFF. Here the chain combines TRBV20-1 and TRBJ2-1; TRBD2 agrees with 7 junctional bases. CDR1 and CDR2, looked up from the germline V gene (reference sequence), are DFQATT and SNEGSKA. From the cysteine through the phenylalanine, the CDR3 covers 12 amino acids. This entry keeps only the CDR3 DNA: 36 bases, framed from base 1.